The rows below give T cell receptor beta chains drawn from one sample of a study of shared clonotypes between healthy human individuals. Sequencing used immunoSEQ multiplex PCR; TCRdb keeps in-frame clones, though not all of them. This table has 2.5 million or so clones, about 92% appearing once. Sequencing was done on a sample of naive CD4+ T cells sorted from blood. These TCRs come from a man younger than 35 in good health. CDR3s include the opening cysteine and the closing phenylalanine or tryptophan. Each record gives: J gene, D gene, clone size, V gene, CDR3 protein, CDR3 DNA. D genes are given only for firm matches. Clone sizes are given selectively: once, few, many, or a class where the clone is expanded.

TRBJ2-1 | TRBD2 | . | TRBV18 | CASSPPGLAVYNEQFF | TGTGCCAGCTCCCCGCCGGGACTAGCGGTATACAATGAGCAGTTCTTC
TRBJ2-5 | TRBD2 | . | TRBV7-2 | CASSLTTASGGARETQYF | TGTGCCAGCAGCTTAACCACTGCTAGCGGGGGGGCCAGAGAGACCCAGTACTTC
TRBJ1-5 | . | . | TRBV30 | CAWTSEDQPQHF | TGTGCCTGGACCTCGGAGGATCAGCCCCAGCATTTT
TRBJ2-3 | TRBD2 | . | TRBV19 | CASSMSAGGLDTDTQYF | TGTGCCAGTAGTATGTCAGCGGGAGGGCTTGACACAGATACGCAGTATTTT
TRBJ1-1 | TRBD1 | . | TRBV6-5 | CASNRQGPSTEAFF | TGTGCCAGCAACCGACAGGGGCCGAGCACTGAAGCTTTCTTT
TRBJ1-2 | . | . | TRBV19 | CASSIESNSLRGYTF | TGTGCCAGTAGTATAGAGAGTAACAGCCTCCGTGGCTACACCTTC
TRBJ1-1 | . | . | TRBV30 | CAWVPHRTVPAFF | TGTGCCTGGGTGCCTCATCGGACAGTGCCGGCTTTCTTT
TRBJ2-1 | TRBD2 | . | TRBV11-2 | CASSLEWTSGPEQFF | TGTGCCAGCAGCTTAGAGTGGACTAGCGGTCCTGAGCAGTTCTTC
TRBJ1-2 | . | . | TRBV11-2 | CASSPTGTGYTF | TGTGCCAGCAGCCCCACAGGGACCGGCTACACCTTC
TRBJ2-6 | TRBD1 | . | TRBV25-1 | CASSSPDRGWANVLTF | TGTGCCAGCAGTTCTCCAGACAGGGGCTGGGCCAACGTCCTGACTTTC
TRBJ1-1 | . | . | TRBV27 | CASSLTGTSNTEAFF | TGTGCCAGCAGTTTAACAGGGACCTCGAACACTGAAGCTTTCTTT
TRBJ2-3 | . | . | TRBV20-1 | CSARSTDTQYF | TGCAGTGCCCGGAGCACAGATACGCAGTATTTT
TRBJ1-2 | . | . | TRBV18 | CASSLQGPGSYGYTF | TGTGCCAGCTCACTCCAGGGACCCGGGAGCTATGGCTACACCTTC
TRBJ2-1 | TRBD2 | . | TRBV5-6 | CASSRLAGYYNEQFF | TGTGCCAGCAGCCGACTAGCGGGGTACTACAATGAGCAGTTCTTC
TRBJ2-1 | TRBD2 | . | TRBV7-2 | CASSCKRGGQCHEQFF | TGTGCCAGCAGCTGTAAGCGGGGGGGCCAGTGCCATGAGCAGTTCTTC
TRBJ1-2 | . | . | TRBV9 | CASSVGVDRKNYGYTF | TGTGCCAGCAGCGTAGGTGTCGACAGAAAAAACTATGGCTACACCTTC
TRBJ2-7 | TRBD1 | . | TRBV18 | CASSDRGYEQYF | TGTGCCAGCTCAGACAGGGGTTACGAGCAGTACTTC
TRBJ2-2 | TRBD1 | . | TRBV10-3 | CAISESPGQGHTGELFF | TGTGCCATCAGTGAGTCCCCGGGACAGGGGCACACCGGGGAGCTGTTTTTT
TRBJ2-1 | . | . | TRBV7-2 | CASSLGSGQFF | TGTGCCAGCAGCTTAGGTAGCGGGCAGTTCTTC
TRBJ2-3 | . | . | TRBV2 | CASSEGGTDTQYF | TGTGCCAGCAGTGAAGGGGGCACAGATACGCAGTATTTT
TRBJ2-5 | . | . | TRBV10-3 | CAISAREETQYF | TGTGCCATCAGCGCGCGTGAAGAGACCCAGTACTTC
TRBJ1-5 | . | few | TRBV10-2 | CASSESPWGQPQHF | TGCGCCAGCAGTGAGTCTCCCTGGGGTCAGCCCCAGCATTTT
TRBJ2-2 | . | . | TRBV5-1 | CASSAGEVTGELFF | TGCGCCAGCAGCGCAGGAGAGGTCACCGGGGAGCTGTTTTTT
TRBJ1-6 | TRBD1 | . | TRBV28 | CASSSTGTGLKGYNSPLHF | TGTGCCAGCAGTTCCACCGGGACAGGGCTTAAGGGCTATAATTCACCCCTCCACTTT
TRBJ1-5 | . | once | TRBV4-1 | CASSQIWGYPEDSNQPQHF | TGCGCCAGCAGCCAGATCTGGGGGTACCCAGAGGATAGCAATCAGCCCCAGCATTTT
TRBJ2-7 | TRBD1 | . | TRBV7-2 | CASSFAGTGGEQYF | TGTGCCAGCAGCTTTGCCGGGACAGGGGGCGAGCAGTACTTC
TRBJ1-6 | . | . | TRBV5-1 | CASSPDRTGSSYNSPLHF | TGCGCCAGCAGCCCGGACAGAACGGGGAGCTCCTATAATTCACCCCTCCACTTT
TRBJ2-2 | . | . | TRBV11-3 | CASSLDFGGELFF | TGTGCCAGCAGCTTAGATTTCGGCGGGGAGCTGTTTTTT
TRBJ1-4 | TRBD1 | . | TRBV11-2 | CASSPQGTGGDEKLFF | TGTGCCAGCAGCCCCCAGGGGACAGGGGGCGATGAAAAACTGTTTTTT
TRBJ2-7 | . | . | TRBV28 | CASRWTREQYF | TGTGCCAGCAGGTGGACGCGGGAGCAGTACTTC
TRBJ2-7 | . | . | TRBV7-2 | CASSRTFYEQYF | TGTGCCAGCAGCCGGACGTTCTACGAGCAGTACTTC
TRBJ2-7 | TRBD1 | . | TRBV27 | CASRKPGQTYEQYF | TGTGCCAGCAGAAAACCGGGACAGACTTACGAGCAGTACTTC
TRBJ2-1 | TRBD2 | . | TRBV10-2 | CASTIPGLASNEQFF | TGCGCCAGCACCATTCCGGGACTAGCGAGCAATGAGCAGTTCTTC
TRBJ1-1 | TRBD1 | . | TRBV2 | CASSADRGLVTEAFF | TGTGCCAGCAGTGCGGACAGGGGGCTGGTTACTGAAGCTTTCTTT
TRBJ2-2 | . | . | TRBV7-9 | CASSLGTVNTGELFF | TGTGCCAGCAGCTTAGGGACGGTGAACACCGGGGAGCTGTTTTTT
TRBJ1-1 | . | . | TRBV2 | CASSRDGLGVTEAFF | TGTGCCAGCAGCCGTGACGGTTTGGGAGTCACTGAAGCTTTCTTT
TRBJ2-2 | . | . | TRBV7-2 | CASSRSGDPNTGELFF | TGTGCCAGCAGCCGCTCAGGGGATCCGAACACCGGGGAGCTGTTTTTT
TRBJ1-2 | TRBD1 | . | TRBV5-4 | CASSSGQGDYGYTF | TGTGCCAGCAGCTCAGGACAGGGGGACTATGGCTACACCTTC
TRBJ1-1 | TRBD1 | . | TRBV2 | CASQHRGQPEAFF | TGTGCCAGCCAACACAGGGGGCAACCTGAAGCTTTCTTT
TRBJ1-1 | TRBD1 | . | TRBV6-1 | CASSLGGSGTEAFF | TGTGCCAGCAGTCTAGGGGGCTCCGGAACTGAAGCTTTCTTT
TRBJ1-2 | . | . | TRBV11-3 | CATTGPWPKAINYGYTF | TGTGCCACCACCGGTCCTTGGCCCAAGGCGATCAACTATGGCTACACCTTC
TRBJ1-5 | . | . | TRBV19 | CASTRGHQPQHF | TGTGCCAGTACAAGGGGACATCAGCCCCAGCATTTT
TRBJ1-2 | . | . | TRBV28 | CASRYRVRDGYTF | TGTGCCAGCAGGTACAGGGTCCGGGATGGCTACACCTTC
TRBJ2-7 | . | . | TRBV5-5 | CASSPPESAYEQYF | TGTGCCAGCAGCCCACCAGAGAGTGCCTACGAGCAGTACTTC
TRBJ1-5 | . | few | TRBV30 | CASSGTNQPQHF | TGTGCCTCATCAGGTACCAATCAGCCCCAGCATTTT
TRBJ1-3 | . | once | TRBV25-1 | CASSGGVNTIYF | TGTGCCAGCAGTGGAGGGGTCAACACCATATATTTT
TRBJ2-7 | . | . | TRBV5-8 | CASSLAVWPALGQYF | TGTGCCAGCAGCTTGGCCGTTTGGCCGGCCTTAGGGCAGTACTTC
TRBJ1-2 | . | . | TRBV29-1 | CSGLWGASNYGYTF | TGCAGCGGCCTGTGGGGGGCAAGCAACTATGGCTACACCTTC
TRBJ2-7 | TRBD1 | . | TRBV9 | CASSAGQGATYEQYF | TGTGCCAGCAGCGCGGGACAGGGGGCCACCTACGAGCAGTACTTC
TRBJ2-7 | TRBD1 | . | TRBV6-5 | CASRYLRDSLYEQYF | TGTGCCAGCAGGTACCTCCGGGACAGTCTCTACGAGCAGTACTTC